The 7 T cell receptor beta chains reported below all come from one sample, sequenced in a study of long-term antiretroviral therapy in people with HIV. Running of the v3.0 immunoSEQ assay took place at survey level. Produced via immunoSEQ multiplex PCR; TCRdb's table is partial and in-frame only. The profile shows approximately 25,000 clones, about 90% of them singletons. Here the sequenced sample was unsorted PBMCs, taken approximately 4.5 years after starting antiretroviral therapy. The source of these receptors is a man between 25 and 39 years old with HIV.

The chain links TRBV5-1 to TRBJ2-3; TRBD2 might be the D (6 bases). Per the germline V gene, CDR1 is SGHRS and CDR2 is YFSETQ. The length of the CDR3 is 17 residues. V was pared by 4 bases and J by 0 bases, with 18 bases between. The CDR3 spells CASSLSPDYTSTDTQYF. The CDR3 DNA follows: TGCGCCAGCAGCCTCTCCCCGGACTACACTAGCACAGATACGCAGTATTTT.

The gene calls are TRBV18 and TRBJ2-3; the D gene could be TRBD1 or TRBD2 (6 bases each). The V gene lost 3 bases and the J gene lost 3 bases, with 10 bases spanning the gap. The CDR3 loop spans 14 amino acids. Germline V gene data show CDR1 as KGHSH and CDR2 as LQKENI. The CDR3: CASSPRGGTDTQYF. The CDR3 DNA is TGTGCCAGCTCACCCCGAGGGGGGACAGATACGCAGTATTTT.

This chain connects TRBV7-6 to TRBJ2-6; D may be TRBD1 (5 bases). Trimming stripped 10 bases from V and 0 bases from J, with 10 bases between. Germline V lookup: CDR1 SGHVS, CDR2 FNYEAQ. The CDR3 consists of 14 residues. The CDR3 here is CAISTGSGANVLTF. In DNA, the CDR3 is TGTGCCATTTCAACAGGCTCTGGGGCCAACGTCCTGACTTTC.

The V call is TRBV6-5, the J call TRBJ1-5; TRBD1 agrees at 8 bases. V was pared by 5 bases and J by 5 bases, with 8 bases of the junction left unmatched. The CDR3 contains 15 residues. CDR1 and CDR2 from the germline V gene are MNHEY and SVGAGI. CDR3 amino acids: CASSQTGTGYQPQHF. CDR3 nucleotide sequence: TGTGCCAGCAGTCAAACCGGGACAGGCTATCAGCCCCAGCATTTT.

The chain links TRBV10-3 to TRBJ1-3; D possibly corresponds to TRBD1 (6 bases). Trimming took 6 bases from V and 4 from J, leaving 10 bases between them. CDR1 is ENHRY, CDR2 SYGVKD, per germline. The length of the CDR3 is 13 residues. The CDR3 nucleotides read TGTGCCATCAGGGAGGACAGCGGAAACACCATATATTTT. This encodes CAIREDSGNTIYF.

This sequence joins TRBV12-5 and TRBJ2-2; D gene unclear. V was clipped by 0 bases and J by 6 bases, with 11 bases between them. The CDR3 is 15 residues long. Germline assignment: CDR1 LGHNT and CDR2 FRNRAP. The CDR3, as DNA: TGTGCTAGTGGTTTGGTACTGGGTATCCCCGGGGAGCTGTTTTTT. It translates to CASGLVLGIPGELFF.

The chain recombines TRBV6-5 with TRBJ1-1, with TRBD1 matching 8 bases. The J segment lost 5 bases and the V segment lost 5 bases, leaving 7 bases of the junction unmatched. The CDR3 has 14 residues. The V gene's germline CDR1 is MNHEY and CDR2 SVGAGI. CDR3 nucleotide sequence: TGTGCCAGCAGTCTGGACAGGGTACGGACTGAAGCTTTCTTT. Its protein product is CASSLDRVRTEAFF.